This TCR beta chain comes out of a study of blood T cell repertoires in COVID-19. Turning to the study itself: Acute and convalescent COVID-19 samples came from the United States, Italy and Spain. In each case, the material was cDNA or gDNA derived from T cells, B-cell-depleted T cells, or PBMCs.

Trimming removed 5 bases at V and 8 bases at J, with 12 bases between. Germline CDR1 is ENHRY and CDR2 is SYGVKD. CDR3 size: 12 residues. In the study's own analysis: Reference gene primer amplification yielded estimated nucleated cell counts. Profiled with immunoSEQ multiplex PCR; TCRdb holds only in-frame clones, not every one. The V and J calls and clone size are taken from that table; D and trimming were inferred from the DNA. The table shows about 210,000 clones, with approximately 90% occurring only once. Material: peripheral blood. The chain is built from TRBV10-3 and TRBJ1-1; D possibly corresponds to TRBD1 (5 bases). This TCR came from a young man with acute or convalescent COVID-19. CDR3 nucleotides: TGTGCCATCAGTCTTCAGGGCCCAGAAGCTTTCTTT. Its protein is CAISLQGPEAFF.